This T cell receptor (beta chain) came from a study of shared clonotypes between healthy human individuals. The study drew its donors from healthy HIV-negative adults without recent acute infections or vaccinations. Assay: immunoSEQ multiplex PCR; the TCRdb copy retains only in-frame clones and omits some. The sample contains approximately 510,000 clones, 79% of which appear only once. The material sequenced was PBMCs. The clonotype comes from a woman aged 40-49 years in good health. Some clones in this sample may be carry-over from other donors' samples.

The CDR3 loop reads CASSPRRQPQHF. Written as DNA, the CDR3 is TGTGCCAGCAGTCCCCGACGACAGCCCCAGCATTTT. The chain uses TRBV28 and TRBJ1-5; D is uncertain. The germline CDR1 and CDR2 sequences are MDHEN and SYDVKM. V shed 5 bases and J shed 7 bases, with 9 bases lying between them. The CDR3 contains 12 residues.